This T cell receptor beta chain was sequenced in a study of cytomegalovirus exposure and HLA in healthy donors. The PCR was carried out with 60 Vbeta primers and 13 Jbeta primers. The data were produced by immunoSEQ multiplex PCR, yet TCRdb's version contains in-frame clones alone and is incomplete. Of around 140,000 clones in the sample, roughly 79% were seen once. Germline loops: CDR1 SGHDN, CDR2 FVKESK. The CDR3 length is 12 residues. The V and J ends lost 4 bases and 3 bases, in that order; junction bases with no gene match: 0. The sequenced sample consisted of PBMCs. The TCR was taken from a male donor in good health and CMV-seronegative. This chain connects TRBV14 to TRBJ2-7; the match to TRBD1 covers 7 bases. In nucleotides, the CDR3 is TGTGCCAGCAGCCCAGGGGGCTACGAGCAGTACTTC. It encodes CASSPGGYEQYF. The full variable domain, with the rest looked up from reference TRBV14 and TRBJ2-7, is EAGVTQFPSHSVIEKGQTVTLRCDPISGHDNLYWYRRVMGKEIKFLLHFVKESKQDESGMPNNRFLAERTGGTYSTLKVQPAELEDSGVYFCASSPGGYEQYFGPGTRLTVT.